The rows below give T cell receptor beta chains drawn from one sample of a study of early T cells in non-severe SARS-CoV-2 infection. TCRdb redid the calling of the 5' RACE reads with MiXCR, one entry per CDR3 protein. Seen here are 75,000 or so distinct CDR3 sequences, approximately 10% observed once, and the top ten hold approximately 5%. Sequencing was performed on whole blood, taken at baseline. The receptors stem from an adult who was a healthcare worker with PCR-confirmed SARS-CoV-2 infection or an uninfected control (not recorded which). Each CDR3 is given with its conserved first and last residue. A D gene is named only where the DNA matches it firmly. Some rows mark clone size as missing; the rest say once, few, many or name a class of expanded clone.

TRBV7-2,TRBJ2-5,many,-,TGTGCCAGCAGCTATCTAAGGAAGACCCAGTACTTC,CASSYLRKTQYF
TRBV5-1,TRBJ2-5,many,TRBD2,TGCGCCAGCAGCCTGGGACTAGCGCCTCAAGAGACCCAGTACTTC,CASSLGLAPQETQYF
TRBV14,TRBJ1-1,-,-,TGTGCCAGCAGCCAAACACAGGGAGGAACTGAAGCTTTCTTT,CASSQTQGGTEAFF
TRBV7-2,TRBJ1-4,-,TRBD1,TGTGCCAGCAGCTTAGCAATGGACAGGGGAACAGGTGGAAAACTGTTTTTT,CASSLAMDRGTGGKLFF
TRBV12-3/TRBV12-4,TRBJ1-4,many,-,TGTGCCAGCAGTCGCCTCCTCACGGGCCCGACAAAACTGTTTTTT,CASSRLLTGPTKLFF
TRBV5-5,TRBJ2-7,-,TRBD1,TGTGCCAGCAGCTTTGGGACAGGGATTCGATCCGGCCTTTACGAGCAGTACTTC,CASSFGTGIRSGLYEQYF
TRBV3-1,TRBJ1-1,-,-,TGTGCCAGCAGCGACACAGGGCCGAACACTGAAGCTTTCTTT,CASSDTGPNTEAFF
TRBV5-1,TRBJ2-7,few,TRBD1,TGCGCCAGCAGCTACTGGGACAGGGAGCGCGAGCAGTACTTC,CASSYWDREREQYF
TRBV4-2,TRBJ2-5,few,TRBD2,TGTGCCAGCAGCCAAGCGGCGGGAGGGGTTGAGACCCAGTACTTC,CASSQAAGGVETQYF
TRBV2,TRBJ2-7,-,-,TGTGCCAGCAGTAACTACGAGCAGTACTTC,CASSNYEQYF
TRBV29-1,TRBJ2-7,many,-,TGCAGCGTCAGACTTCAGGGATACGAGCAGTACTTC,CSVRLQGYEQYF
TRBV7-9,TRBJ2-1,many,-,TGTGCCAGCAGCGGGGGGCGGGCATATAACAATGAGCAGTTCTTC,CASSGGRAYNNEQFF
TRBV10-3,TRBJ2-5,-,-,TGTGCCATCAGTCAAAATGACCAAGAGACCCAGTACTTC,CAISQNDQETQYF
TRBV6-1,TRBJ1-6,many,TRBD1,TGTGCCAGCAACTTAGACAGGGTTAATTCACCCCTCCACTTT,CASNLDRVNSPLHF
TRBV7-2,TRBJ1-2,few,-,TGTGCCAGCAGCTCAAGGTCCCAGAGTGGCTACACCTTC,CASSSRSQSGYTF
TRBV29-1,TRBJ1-1,many,-,TGCAGCGTTGGACCAGGGTGGGGGATGAACACTGAAGCTTTCTTT,CSVGPGWGMNTEAFF
TRBV6-4,TRBJ2-7,-,-,TGTGCCAACCCGCCCTCAGTAGCGTCAACCTACGAGCAGTACTTC,CANPPSVASTYEQYF
TRBV9,TRBJ2-5,-,-,TGTGCCAGCAGCGTAGATGAGGGACTGAGGGAGACCCAGTACTTC,CASSVDEGLRETQYF
TRBV20-1,TRBJ2-7,few,-,TGCAGTGCTAGAGATGTCAAGAACTACGAGCAGTACTTC,CSARDVKNYEQYF
TRBV19,TRBJ1-2,-,TRBD1,TGTGCCAGTATAGGGGACAGATTATCCTTTAACTATGGCTACACCTTC,CASIGDRLSFNYGYTF
TRBV9,TRBJ2-1,-,-,TGTGCCAGCAGCGTCGAGCCATCGTTGTACAATGAGCAGTTCTTC,CASSVEPSLYNEQFF
TRBV9,TRBJ2-5,many,-,TGTGCCAGCAGCGTAGCTCTGAGGGACCGTGAGACCCAGTACTTC,CASSVALRDRETQYF
TRBV7-2,TRBJ2-5,-,-,TGTGCCAGCAGCTTAGTTGGCAAGCCTCCGGTCCAGTACTTC,CASSLVGKPPVQYF
TRBV20-1,TRBJ2-7,-,-,TGCAGTGCTATTCGGGCGTCCGGAACCTACGAGCAGTACTTC,CSAIRASGTYEQYF
TRBV20-1,TRBJ1-2,many,-,TGCAGTGCCAAAAGAACGGGTCTTGCTGGCTACACCTTC,CSAKRTGLAGYTF
TRBV5-1,TRBJ1-4,-,-,TGCGCCAGCAGAACCTCCGGGGGAGCTAATGAAAAACTGTTTTTT,CASRTSGGANEKLFF
TRBV29-1,TRBJ2-3,few,TRBD2,TGCAGCGTCCGACTAGCGGGGATCACAGATACGCAGTATTTT,CSVRLAGITDTQYF
TRBV5-1,TRBJ2-7,few,-,TGCGCCAGCAGCTTGGTAGCAGGGTCTGCCGAGCAGTACTTC,CASSLVAGSAEQYF
TRBV18,TRBJ1-1,-,-,TGTGCCAGCTCACCACCTCTAGCGAGGGAAACTGAAGCTTTCTTT,CASSPPLARETEAFF
TRBV5-1,TRBJ2-5,-,-,TGCGCCAGCAGCTTTCATGGTGGGAGTGAGACCCAGTACTTC,CASSFHGGSETQYF
TRBV5-6,TRBJ2-3,few,TRBD1,TGTGCCAGCAGCTCCCAGGGACAGGGGGCTGTCACGCAGTATTTT,CASSSQGQGAVTQYF
TRBV7-9,TRBJ1-6,-,-,TGTGCCAGCAGGAGGGGCGCTTCTGATTCACCCCTCCACTTT,CASRRGASDSPLHF
TRBV18,TRBJ1-4,few,-,TGTGCCAGCTCACCCACCGATTCCGAAAAACTGTTTTTT,CASSPTDSEKLFF
TRBV4-2,TRBJ1-5,many,TRBD1,TGTGCCAGCAGCCAAGAACAGGGGTTCGGCAATCAGCCCCAGCATTTT,CASSQEQGFGNQPQHF
TRBV12-3/TRBV12-4,TRBJ2-6,-,TRBD1,TGTGCCAGCAGTTCGAGACAGGGGGCGCTTGGGGCCAACGTCCTGACTTTC,CASSSRQGALGANVLTF
TRBV6-5,TRBJ1-2,-,-,TGTGCCAGCAGACAGGGAGGGGAGAGCTATGGCTACACCTTC,CASRQGGESYGYTF
TRBV4-2,TRBJ2-2,few,TRBD2,TGTGCCAGCAGCACAGTAGCGGGGGGGCTGGTCGGGGAGCTGTTTTTT,CASSTVAGGLVGELFF
TRBV18,TRBJ2-1,-,-,TGTGCCAGCTCATTTGGAGAACCCTCCTACAATGAGCAGTTCTTC,CASSFGEPSYNEQFF
TRBV20-1,TRBJ2-3,-,TRBD1,TGCAGTGCTAGAGGGGGACAGGGTACGGATACGCAGTATTTT,CSARGGQGTDTQYF
TRBV18,TRBJ1-1,few,-,TGTGCCAGCTCACCCCCTGGGGTAAAGATGAACACTGAAGCTTTCTTT,CASSPPGVKMNTEAFF
TRBV7-2,TRBJ1-1,-,-,TGTGCCAGCAGCTTCTTACAGGGGAACACTGAAGCTTTCTTT,CASSFLQGNTEAFF
TRBV12-3/TRBV12-4,TRBJ1-3,many,-,TGTGCCAGCAGGCCTTCCCGGGTCCTCAGCTCTGGAAACACCATATATTTT,CASRPSRVLSSGNTIYF
TRBV20-1,TRBJ2-1,-,-,TGCAGTGCCACGGACGTGTACAATGAGCAGTTCTTC,CSATDVYNEQFF
TRBV4-2,TRBJ2-1,many,TRBD2,TGTGCCAGCAGCCAAAGCGCGCTAGCGGGGGGGAGCTCCTACAATGAGCAGTTCTTC,CASSQSALAGGSSYNEQFF
TRBV25-1,TRBJ2-3,few,TRBD2,TGTGCCAGCAGTGAATCTAGCGGGGGAGTGACAGATACGCAGTATTTT,CASSESSGGVTDTQYF
TRBV5-1,TRBJ2-3,-,-,TGCGCCAGCAGCTTGGTTCGGGGGAGTGGCACAGATACGCAGTATTTT,CASSLVRGSGTDTQYF
TRBV27,TRBJ2-7,medium-sized,-,TGTGCCAGCAGTAAGACTGACTCCTACGAGCAGTACTTC,CASSKTDSYEQYF
TRBV7-8,TRBJ2-7,few,-,TGTGCCAGCAGCCCTCTAGACACTGCCTACGAGCAGTACTTC,CASSPLDTAYEQYF
TRBV29-1,TRBJ2-2,many,-,TGCAGCGTTGTTAATCCGGGCGCGAACACCGGGGAGCTGTTTTTT,CSVVNPGANTGELFF
TRBV5-1,TRBJ1-6,-,-,TGCGCCAGCAGCTTGGCCGAACAGGATAATTCACCCCTCCACTTT,CASSLAEQDNSPLHF
TRBV29-1,TRBJ1-1,few,-,TGCAGCGTAGCCGGGACACTGAACACTGAAGCTTTCTTT,CSVAGTLNTEAFF
TRBV6-1,TRBJ2-1,many,TRBD1,TGTGCCGTCGTATCCTTGGACAGGATCTACAATGAGCAGTTCTTC,CAVVSLDRIYNEQFF